These T cell receptor beta chains were read from a single sample in a study of a mutant IDH1 vaccine in newly diagnosed glioma. Libraries were prepared by immunoSEQ multiplex PCR; TCRdb keeps only in-frame clonotypes and omits some of them. The sample records roughly 38,000 clones, 78% being singletons. The sequenced sample was PBMCs, obtained from a glioma patient treated with radiotherapy, temozolomide or both. Receptor source: a man in his forties with glioma. Some clones in this sample may be carry-over from other donors' samples. The CDR3 runs from the conserved cysteine through the conserved F or W. The order of the fields is clone size, CDR3 length, J gene, D gene, V gene, CDR3 protein, CDR3 DNA. D genes are given only for firm matches. Not all rows give a size; the values are once, few, many and, for expanded clones, a class.

>-|16|TRBJ1-4|TRBD1|TRBV7-2
CASSSTRQGYYEKLFF
TGTGCCAGCAGCTCGACACGACAGGGGTACTATGAAAAACTGTTTTTT
>-|13|TRBJ2-5|-|TRBV18
CASSRGIQETQYF
TGTGCCAGCTCACGTGGGATCCAAGAGACCCAGTACTTC
>-|14|TRBJ1-5|-|TRBV4-3
CASSQAYEGQPQHF
TGCGCCAGCAGCCAAGCTTACGAGGGCCAGCCCCAGCATTTT
>-|15|TRBJ1-6|-|TRBV5-1
CASSLEPTRGPLLHF
TGCGCCAGCAGCTTGGAACCAACCAGGGGCCCTCTACTCCACTTT
>-|13|TRBJ1-1|-|TRBV5-4
CASSQRGGTEAFF
TGTGCCAGCAGCCAGAGGGGCGGGACTGAAGCTTTCTTT
>-|14|TRBJ1-6|-|TRBV5-5
CASTQMGNNSPLHF
TGTGCCAGCACCCAGATGGGGAATAATTCACCCCTCCACTTT
>-|17|TRBJ1-1|-|TRBV18
CASSPPRQGAMNTEAFF
TGTGCCAGCTCACCACCGAGGCAGGGCGCGATGAACACTGAAGCTTTCTTT
>-|15|TRBJ2-7|TRBD1|TRBV18
CASSPSQGAIDEQYF
TGTGCCAGCTCACCATCCCAGGGGGCGATTGACGAGCAGTACTTC
>-|14|TRBJ1-1|TRBD1|TRBV10-3
CATLDRGRHTEAFF
TGTGCCACCCTAGACAGGGGAAGGCACACTGAAGCTTTCTTT
>-|14|TRBJ2-5|-|TRBV27
CASSPGTSGETQYF
TGTGCCAGCAGCCCCGGTACCTCCGGCGAGACCCAGTACTTC
>once|19|TRBJ2-5|-|TRBV15
CATSRGAQSRSGSGETQYF
TGTGCCACCAGCAGAGGGGCACAAAGTCGATCAGGATCGGGTGAGACCCAGTACTTC
>-|17|TRBJ2-1|TRBD2|TRBV19
CASRRRLAGVSSNEQFF
TGTGCCAGTCGACGCAGACTAGCGGGGGTTTCCTCCAATGAGCAGTTCTTC
>-|12|TRBJ2-1|-|TRBV6-5
CASSRANNEQFF
TGTGCCAGCAGTAGGGCTAACAATGAGCAGTTCTTC
>-|16|TRBJ2-2|TRBD2|TRBV4-2
CASSQVGGGALGELFF
TGTGCCAGCAGCCAAGTCGGCGGGGGGGCTCTCGGGGAGCTGTTTTTT
>-|12|TRBJ1-1|-|TRBV2
CASDRRNTEAFF
TGTGCCAGCGACAGGAGGAACACTGAAGCTTTCTTT
>-|14|TRBJ1-1|-|TRBV7-9
CASSLTDAKTEAFF
TGTGCCAGCAGCTTAACTGACGCGAAGACTGAAGCTTTCTTT
>-|15|TRBJ2-1|-|TRBV4-1
CASSQDPRLDNEQFF
TGCGCCAGCAGCCAAGATCCCCGACTGGACAATGAGCAGTTCTTC
>few|13|TRBJ1-1|-|TRBV4-3
CASSQEFYTEAFF
TGCGCCAGCAGCCAAGAGTTTTACACTGAAGCTTTCTTT
>few|14|TRBJ1-2|-|TRBV30
CAWKLSVQGAGYTF
TGTGCCTGGAAACTCTCGGTACAGGGAGCTGGCTACACCTTC
>-|15|TRBJ2-7|-|TRBV30
CAWGTLLSYPYEQYF
TGTGCCTGGGGTACCTTACTCTCTTACCCCTACGAGCAGTACTTC
>-|17|TRBJ1-4|-|TRBV28
CASSLPALGATNEKLFF
TGTGCCAGCAGTTTACCCGCACTGGGAGCAACTAATGAAAAACTGTTTTTT
>-|14|TRBJ2-7|-|TRBV14
CASSQEGRPFEQYF
TGTGCCAGCAGCCAGGAAGGACGACCGTTCGAGCAGTACTTC
>-|15|TRBJ2-7|-|TRBV18
CASSPWREPSYEQYF
TGTGCCAGCTCACCCTGGCGCGAGCCATCCTACGAGCAGTACTTC
>-|14|TRBJ1-1|-|TRBV30
CAWNPGHLNTEAFF
TGTGCCTGGAATCCGGGACACTTGAACACTGAAGCTTTCTTT
>-|16|TRBJ2-2|TRBD2|TRBV7-2
CASSSLSSGVGGELFF
TGTGCCAGCAGCTCACTCTCCAGCGGGGTTGGCGGGGAGCTGTTTTTT
>-|15|TRBJ1-5|-|TRBV19
CASSIGGQSNQPQHF
TGTGCCAGTAGTATAGGGGGGCAGAGCAATCAGCCCCAGCATTTT
>-|16|TRBJ2-2|TRBD2|TRBV7-9
CASSRRGGSKTGELFF
TGTGCCAGCAGCCGCCGCGGGGGGTCTAAGACCGGGGAGCTGTTTTTT
>-|17|TRBJ2-3|-|TRBV6-1
CASSEARGARRTDTQYF
TGTGCCAGCAGTGAAGCGCGCGGGGCGCGAAGGACAGATACGCAGTATTTT
>-|17|TRBJ1-5|-|TRBV4-1
CASSQYPAGWAFQPQHF
TGCGCCAGCAGCCAGTACCCTGCAGGGTGGGCTTTTCAGCCCCAGCATTTT
>-|15|TRBJ1-5|-|TRBV4-2
CASSQVGGGNQPQHF
TGTGCCAGCAGCCAAGTTGGGGGGGGGAATCAGCCCCAGCATTTT
>-|15|TRBJ1-1|-|TRBV29-1
CSVLSHQRAFPEAFF
TGCAGCGTTTTGAGCCACCAAAGGGCATTCCCTGAAGCTTTCTTT
>-|12|TRBJ1-2|TRBD1|TRBV30
CASPDRGYGYTF
TGTGCTTCTCCGGACAGGGGATATGGCTACACCTTC
>-|14|TRBJ1-1|TRBD1|TRBV10-3
CAISRQGLNTEAFF
TGTGCCATCAGCCGACAGGGGTTGAACACTGAAGCTTTCTTT
>-|13|TRBJ2-7|TRBD1|TRBV5-6
CASSSTGVGEQYF
TGTGCCAGCAGCTCGACAGGGGTTGGCGAGCAGTACTTC
>-|13|TRBJ1-5|-|TRBV7-2
CASSATGNQPQHF
TGTGCCAGCAGCGCGACGGGTAATCAGCCCCAGCATTTT
>-|14|TRBJ2-5|-|TRBV7-2
CASSPSSAAETQYF
TGTGCCAGCAGCCCTTCTTCAGCGGCGGAGACCCAGTACTTC
>-|14|TRBJ2-3|TRBD2|TRBV2
CASEAGGSTDTQYF
TGTGCCAGCGAAGCGGGGGGTAGCACAGATACGCAGTATTTT
>few|16|TRBJ2-7|-|TRBV7-2
CASSRSALVLSYEQYF
TGTGCCAGCAGCCGTTCGGCTCTAGTCCTCTCCTACGAGCAGTACTTC
>-|17|TRBJ1-2|-|TRBV5-1
CASSLDRNRDANYGYTF
TGCGCCAGCAGCTTGGACAGGAACAGGGACGCTAACTATGGCTACACCTTC
>-|14|TRBJ1-6|-|TRBV5-6
CASSLGRVNSPLHF
TGTGCCAGCAGCTTGGGAAGGGTTAATTCACCCCTCCACTTT
>-|15|TRBJ2-3|TRBD1|TRBV9
CASSLGQGRTDTQYF
TGTGCCAGCAGCCTCGGACAGGGGAGGACAGATACGCAGTATTTT
>-|12|TRBJ2-1|-|TRBV14
CASSQEAIRQFF
TGTGCCAGCAGCCAAGAGGCTATCCGGCAGTTCTTC